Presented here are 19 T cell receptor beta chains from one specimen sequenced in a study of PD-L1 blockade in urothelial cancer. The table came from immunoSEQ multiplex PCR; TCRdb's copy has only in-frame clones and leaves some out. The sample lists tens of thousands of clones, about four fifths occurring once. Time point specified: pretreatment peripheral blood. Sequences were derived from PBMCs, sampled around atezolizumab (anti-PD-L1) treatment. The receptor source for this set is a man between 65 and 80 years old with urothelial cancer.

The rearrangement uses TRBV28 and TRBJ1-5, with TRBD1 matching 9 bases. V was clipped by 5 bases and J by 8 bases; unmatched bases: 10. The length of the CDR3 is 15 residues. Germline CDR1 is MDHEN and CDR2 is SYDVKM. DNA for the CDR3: TGTGCCAGCAGTAGGCGACAGGGGGGTGTGAAGCCCCAGCATTTT. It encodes CASSRRQGGVKPQHF.

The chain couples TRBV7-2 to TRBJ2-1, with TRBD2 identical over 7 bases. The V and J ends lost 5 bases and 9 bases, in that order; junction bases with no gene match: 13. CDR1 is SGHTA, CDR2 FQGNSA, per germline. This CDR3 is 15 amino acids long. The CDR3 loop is CASSPMAGETLEQFF. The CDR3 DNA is TGTGCCAGCAGCCCCATGGCGGGAGAGACGCTTGAGCAGTTCTTC.

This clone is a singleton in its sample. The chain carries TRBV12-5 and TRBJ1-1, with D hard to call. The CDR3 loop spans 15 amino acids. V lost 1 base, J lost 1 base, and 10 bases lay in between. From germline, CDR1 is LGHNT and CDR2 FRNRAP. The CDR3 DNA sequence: TGTGCTAGTGGTTTGGGGGCGGCGGGGAACACTGAAGCTTTCTTT. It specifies CASGLGAAGNTEAFF. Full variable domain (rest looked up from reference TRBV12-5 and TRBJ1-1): DARVTQTPRHKVTEMGQEVTMRCQPILGHNTVFWYRQTMMQGLELLAYFRNRAPLDDSGMPKDRFSAEMPDATLATLKIQPSEPRDSAVYFCASGLGAAGNTEAFFGQGTRLTVV.

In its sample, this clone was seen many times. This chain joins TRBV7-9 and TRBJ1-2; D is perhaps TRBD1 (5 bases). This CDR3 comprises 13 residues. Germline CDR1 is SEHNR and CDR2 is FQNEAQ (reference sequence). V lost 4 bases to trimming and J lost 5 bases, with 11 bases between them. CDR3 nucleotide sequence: TGTGCCAGCAGCTCTGACAGCGGGTATGGCTACACCTTC. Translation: CASSSDSGYGYTF.

CDR3 coding DNA: TGTGCCAGCGGGGGAGCGGGGGGGCGGGGAGATACGCAGTATTTT. This gives the protein CASGGAGGRGDTQYF. The chain has TRBV6-5 and TRBJ2-3; 10 bases align to TRBD2. CDR1 MNHEY and CDR2 SVGAGI come from the germline V gene. The CDR3 contains 15 residues. V was clipped by 8 bases and J by 5 bases; unmatched bases: 10.

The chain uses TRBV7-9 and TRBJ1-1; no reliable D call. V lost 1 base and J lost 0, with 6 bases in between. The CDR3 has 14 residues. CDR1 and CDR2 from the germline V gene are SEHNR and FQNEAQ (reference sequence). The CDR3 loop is CASSLGQMNTEAFF. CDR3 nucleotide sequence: TGTGCCAGCAGCTTAGGACAAATGAACACTGAAGCTTTCTTT.

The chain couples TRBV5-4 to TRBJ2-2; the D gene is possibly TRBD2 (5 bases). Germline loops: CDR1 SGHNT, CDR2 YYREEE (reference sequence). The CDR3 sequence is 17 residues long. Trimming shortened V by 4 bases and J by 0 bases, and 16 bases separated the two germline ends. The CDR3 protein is CASSRAAGSSNTGELFF. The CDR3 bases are TGTGCCAGCAGCCGGGCGGCGGGTTCCTCGAACACCGGGGAGCTGTTTTTT.

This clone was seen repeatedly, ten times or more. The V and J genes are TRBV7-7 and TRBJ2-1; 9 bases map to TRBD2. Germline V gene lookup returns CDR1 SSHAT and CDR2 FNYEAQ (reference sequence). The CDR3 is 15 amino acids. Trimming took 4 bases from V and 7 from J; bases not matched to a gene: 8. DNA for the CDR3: TGTGCCAGCAGCTCCGGGCGTAGCGGGGGAAATGAGCAGTTCTTC. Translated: CASSSGRSGGNEQFF.

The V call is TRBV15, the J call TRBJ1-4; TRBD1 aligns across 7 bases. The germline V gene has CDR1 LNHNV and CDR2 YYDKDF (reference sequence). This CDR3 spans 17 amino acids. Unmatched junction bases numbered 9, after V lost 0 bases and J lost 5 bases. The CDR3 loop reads CATSRDLGGGQNEKLFF. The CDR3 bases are TGTGCCACCAGCAGAGATCTAGGTGGGGGACAGAATGAAAAACTGTTTTTT.

CDR3 protein: CAGIGPDRTYEQYF. The DNA for the CDR3 is TGTGCCGGTATTGGACCGGACAGGACCTACGAGCAGTACTTC. V is TRBV14 and J is TRBJ2-7; TRBD1 matches at 7 bases. V trimming: 11 bases; J trimming: 2 bases; junction bases outside the gene matches: 12. The CDR3 is 14 residues long. CDR1 is SGHDN, CDR2 FVKESK, per germline. Using reference TRBV14 and TRBJ2-7 for the parts outside the CDR3, the full variable domain is EAGVTQFPSHSVIEKGQTVTLRCDPISGHDNLYWYRRVMGKEIKFLLHFVKESKQDESGMPNNRFLAERTGGTYSTLKVQPAELEDSGVYFCAGIGPDRTYEQYFGPGTRLTVT.

CDR3 DNA: TGTGCCTGGAGTTCGTCAGCGAATCAGCCCCAGCATTTT. It is translated as CAWSSSANQPQHF. This sequence joins TRBV30 and TRBJ1-5, with D uncertain. Trimming pared 2 bases from V and 4 bases from J, leaving 9 bases between. From germline, CDR1 is GTSNPN and CDR2 SVGIG (reference sequence). The CDR3 extends over 13 amino acids. Looking up the rest from reference TRBV30 and TRBJ1-5 gives the full variable domain: SQTIHQWPATLVQPVGSPLSLECTVEGTSNPNLYWYRQAAGRGLQLLFYSVGIGQISSEVPQNLSASRPQDRQFILSSKKLLLSDSGFYLCAWSSSANQPQHFGDGTRLSIL.

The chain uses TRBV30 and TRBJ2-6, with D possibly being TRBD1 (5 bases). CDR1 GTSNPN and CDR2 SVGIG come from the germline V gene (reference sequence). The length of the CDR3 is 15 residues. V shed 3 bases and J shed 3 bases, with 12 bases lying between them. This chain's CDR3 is CAWSPDRFGANVLTF. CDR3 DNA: TGTGCCTGGAGCCCCGACAGATTTGGGGCCAACGTCCTGACTTTC. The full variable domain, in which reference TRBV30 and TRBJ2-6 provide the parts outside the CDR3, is SQTIHQWPATLVQPVGSPLSLECTVEGTSNPNLYWYRQAAGRGLQLLFYSVGIGQISSEVPQNLSASRPQDRQFILSSKKLLLSDSGFYLCAWSPDRFGANVLTFGAGSRLTVL.

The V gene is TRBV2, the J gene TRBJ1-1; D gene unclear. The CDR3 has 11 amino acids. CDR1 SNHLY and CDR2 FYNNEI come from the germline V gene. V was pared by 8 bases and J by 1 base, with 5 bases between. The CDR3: CASRENTEAFF. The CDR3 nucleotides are TGTGCCAGCCGGGAGAACACTGAAGCTTTCTTT.

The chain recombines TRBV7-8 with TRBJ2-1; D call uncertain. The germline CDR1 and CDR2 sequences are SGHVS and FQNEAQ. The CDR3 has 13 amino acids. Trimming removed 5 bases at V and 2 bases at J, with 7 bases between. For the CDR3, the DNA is TGTGCCAGCAGCACCCGAGCCTACAATGAGCAGTTCTTC. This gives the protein CASSTRAYNEQFF.

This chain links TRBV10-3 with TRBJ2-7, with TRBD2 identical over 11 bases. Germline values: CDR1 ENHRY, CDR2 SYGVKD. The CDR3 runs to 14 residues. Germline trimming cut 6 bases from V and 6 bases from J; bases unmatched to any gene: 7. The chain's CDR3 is CAIRGSGRDGEQYF. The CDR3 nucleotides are TGTGCCATCAGGGGTAGCGGGAGGGATGGCGAGCAGTACTTC.

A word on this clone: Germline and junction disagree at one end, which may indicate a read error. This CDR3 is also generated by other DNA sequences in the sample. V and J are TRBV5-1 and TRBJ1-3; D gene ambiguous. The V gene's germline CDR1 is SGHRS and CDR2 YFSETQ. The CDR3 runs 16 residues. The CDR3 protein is CASSFSGGSSGNTIYF. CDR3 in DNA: TGCGCCAGCAGCTTCTCCGGCGGAAGCTCTGGAAACACTATATATTTT.

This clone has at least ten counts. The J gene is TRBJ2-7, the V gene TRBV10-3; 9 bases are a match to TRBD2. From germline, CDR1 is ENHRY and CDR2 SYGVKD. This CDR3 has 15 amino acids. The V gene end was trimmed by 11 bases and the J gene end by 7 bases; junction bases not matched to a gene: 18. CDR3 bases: TGTGCCGCCTCGGCCATGGGCGGGAGGGCCGGTGAGCAGTACTTC. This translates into CAASAMGGRAGEQYF.

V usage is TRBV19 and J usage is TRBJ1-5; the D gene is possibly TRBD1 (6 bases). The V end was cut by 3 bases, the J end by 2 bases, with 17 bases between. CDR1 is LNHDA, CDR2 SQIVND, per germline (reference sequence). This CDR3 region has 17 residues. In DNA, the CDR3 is TGTGCCAGTAGTATGACGGGGGGCAGGGGAGGCAATCAGCCCCAGCATTTT. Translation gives CASSMTGGRGGNQPQHF. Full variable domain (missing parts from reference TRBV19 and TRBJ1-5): DGGITQSPKYLFRKEGQNVTLSCEQNLNHDAMYWYRQDPGQGLRLIYYSQIVNDFQKGDIAEGYSVSREKKESFPLTVTSAQKNPTAFYLCASSMTGGRGGNQPQHFGDGTRLSIL.

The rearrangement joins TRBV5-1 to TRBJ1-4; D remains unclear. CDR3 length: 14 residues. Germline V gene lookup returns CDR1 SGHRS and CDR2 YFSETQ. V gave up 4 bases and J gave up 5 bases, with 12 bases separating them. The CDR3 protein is CASSMDRANEKLFF. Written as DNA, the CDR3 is TGCGCCAGCAGCATGGACCGCGCAAATGAAAAACTGTTTTTT.